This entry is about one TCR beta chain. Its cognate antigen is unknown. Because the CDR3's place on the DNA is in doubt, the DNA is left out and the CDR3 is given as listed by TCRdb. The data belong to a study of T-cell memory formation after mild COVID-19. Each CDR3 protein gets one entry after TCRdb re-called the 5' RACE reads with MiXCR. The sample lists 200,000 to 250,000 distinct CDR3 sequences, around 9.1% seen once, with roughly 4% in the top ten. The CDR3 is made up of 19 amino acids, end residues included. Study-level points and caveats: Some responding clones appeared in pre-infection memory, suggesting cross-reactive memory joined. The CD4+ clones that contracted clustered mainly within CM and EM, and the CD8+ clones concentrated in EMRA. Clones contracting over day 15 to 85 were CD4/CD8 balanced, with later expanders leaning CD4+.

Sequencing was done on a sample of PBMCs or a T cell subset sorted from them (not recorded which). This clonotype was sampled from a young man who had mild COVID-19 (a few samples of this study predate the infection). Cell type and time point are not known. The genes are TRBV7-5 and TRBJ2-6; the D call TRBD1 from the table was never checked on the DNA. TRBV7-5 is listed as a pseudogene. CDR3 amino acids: CISVPEATHAGVGANVLTF.